This T cell receptor beta chain was captured in a study of chemoradiotherapy in HPV16-positive cancers. For the study at large: Candidate HPV-specific clones and shared TCR motifs came from two HPV16-positive patients. Broader study findings: Candidate HPV-specific clones and E7-related TCR motifs grew in tumor during treatment. HPV-specific T cells were functionally defined from only a couple of HPV16-positive patients.

Over chemoradiotherapy, repertoires were sampled more than once. Germline V CDR1 and CDR2: GTSNPN, SVGIG (reference sequence). J gave up 10 bases and V 2 bases, and 14 bases lay outside the gene matches. The CDR3 contains 17 residues. Data came from immunoSEQ multiplex PCR; TCRdb stores just in-frame clones and leaves some out. The sample records some 970 clones, around 70% being singletons. Points on this clone: Its target is unknown.

The J gene is TRBJ1-6, the V gene TRBV30, with 10 bases matching TRBD1. This sequence was found in a human donor with HPV-associated anogenital cancer. The starting material was tumor tissue, obtained from a patient who underwent chemoradiotherapy. CDR3: CAWSSPRGQGSRSPLHF. CDR3 nucleotides: TGTGCCTGGAGTTCCCCAAGGGGACAGGGGTCAAGGTCACCCCTCCACTTT.